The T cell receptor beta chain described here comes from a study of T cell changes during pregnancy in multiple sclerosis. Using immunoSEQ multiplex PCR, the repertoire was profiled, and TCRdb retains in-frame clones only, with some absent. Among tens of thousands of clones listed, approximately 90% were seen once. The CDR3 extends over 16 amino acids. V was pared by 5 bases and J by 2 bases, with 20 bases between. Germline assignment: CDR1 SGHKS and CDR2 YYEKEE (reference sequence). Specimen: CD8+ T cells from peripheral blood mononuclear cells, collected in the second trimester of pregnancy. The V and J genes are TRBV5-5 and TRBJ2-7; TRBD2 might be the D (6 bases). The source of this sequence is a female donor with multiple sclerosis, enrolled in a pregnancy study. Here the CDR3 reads CASSFLGASVTYEQYF. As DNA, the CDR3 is TGTGCCAGCAGTTTTCTCGGGGCTAGCGTTACCTACGAGCAGTACTTC.